This T cell receptor beta chain was obtained from a study of T cells in Graves' hyperthyroidism and ophthalmopathy. General study results and limits: Stable hyperthyroidism was told apart from ophthalmopathy by a model built on 13 V-J features.

This clonotype was seen only a few times. The antigen remains undetermined. The study excluded patients with uncontrolled infection, other autoimmune disease, pregnancy or lactation. Amplified regions were TCR beta CDR3 sequences from RNA transcripts. In the first-round RT-PCR of the TCR CDR3, the HTBI primer set was used. TCRdb reprocessed the multiplex PCR reads via MiXCR and lists one record per CDR3 protein. The table shows about 130,000 distinct CDR3 sequences, with approximately 20% occurring only once. The V end was cut by 0 bases, the J end by 4 bases, with 15 bases between. The CDR3 totals 15 residues. Germline V CDR1 and CDR2: GTSNPN, SVGIG (reference sequence).

The source of this sequence is a woman aged 50 to 60 with Graves' hyperthyroidism that later progressed to Graves' ophthalmopathy. The chain is built from TRBV30 and TRBJ2-5, with D perhaps given as TRBD1 or TRBD2 (6 bases each). Sample: blood. This CDR3 reads CAWSVPSRGRETQYF. The CDR3 nucleotides are TGTGCCTGGAGTGTACCTTCCCGGGGGCGAGAGACCCAGTACTTC.